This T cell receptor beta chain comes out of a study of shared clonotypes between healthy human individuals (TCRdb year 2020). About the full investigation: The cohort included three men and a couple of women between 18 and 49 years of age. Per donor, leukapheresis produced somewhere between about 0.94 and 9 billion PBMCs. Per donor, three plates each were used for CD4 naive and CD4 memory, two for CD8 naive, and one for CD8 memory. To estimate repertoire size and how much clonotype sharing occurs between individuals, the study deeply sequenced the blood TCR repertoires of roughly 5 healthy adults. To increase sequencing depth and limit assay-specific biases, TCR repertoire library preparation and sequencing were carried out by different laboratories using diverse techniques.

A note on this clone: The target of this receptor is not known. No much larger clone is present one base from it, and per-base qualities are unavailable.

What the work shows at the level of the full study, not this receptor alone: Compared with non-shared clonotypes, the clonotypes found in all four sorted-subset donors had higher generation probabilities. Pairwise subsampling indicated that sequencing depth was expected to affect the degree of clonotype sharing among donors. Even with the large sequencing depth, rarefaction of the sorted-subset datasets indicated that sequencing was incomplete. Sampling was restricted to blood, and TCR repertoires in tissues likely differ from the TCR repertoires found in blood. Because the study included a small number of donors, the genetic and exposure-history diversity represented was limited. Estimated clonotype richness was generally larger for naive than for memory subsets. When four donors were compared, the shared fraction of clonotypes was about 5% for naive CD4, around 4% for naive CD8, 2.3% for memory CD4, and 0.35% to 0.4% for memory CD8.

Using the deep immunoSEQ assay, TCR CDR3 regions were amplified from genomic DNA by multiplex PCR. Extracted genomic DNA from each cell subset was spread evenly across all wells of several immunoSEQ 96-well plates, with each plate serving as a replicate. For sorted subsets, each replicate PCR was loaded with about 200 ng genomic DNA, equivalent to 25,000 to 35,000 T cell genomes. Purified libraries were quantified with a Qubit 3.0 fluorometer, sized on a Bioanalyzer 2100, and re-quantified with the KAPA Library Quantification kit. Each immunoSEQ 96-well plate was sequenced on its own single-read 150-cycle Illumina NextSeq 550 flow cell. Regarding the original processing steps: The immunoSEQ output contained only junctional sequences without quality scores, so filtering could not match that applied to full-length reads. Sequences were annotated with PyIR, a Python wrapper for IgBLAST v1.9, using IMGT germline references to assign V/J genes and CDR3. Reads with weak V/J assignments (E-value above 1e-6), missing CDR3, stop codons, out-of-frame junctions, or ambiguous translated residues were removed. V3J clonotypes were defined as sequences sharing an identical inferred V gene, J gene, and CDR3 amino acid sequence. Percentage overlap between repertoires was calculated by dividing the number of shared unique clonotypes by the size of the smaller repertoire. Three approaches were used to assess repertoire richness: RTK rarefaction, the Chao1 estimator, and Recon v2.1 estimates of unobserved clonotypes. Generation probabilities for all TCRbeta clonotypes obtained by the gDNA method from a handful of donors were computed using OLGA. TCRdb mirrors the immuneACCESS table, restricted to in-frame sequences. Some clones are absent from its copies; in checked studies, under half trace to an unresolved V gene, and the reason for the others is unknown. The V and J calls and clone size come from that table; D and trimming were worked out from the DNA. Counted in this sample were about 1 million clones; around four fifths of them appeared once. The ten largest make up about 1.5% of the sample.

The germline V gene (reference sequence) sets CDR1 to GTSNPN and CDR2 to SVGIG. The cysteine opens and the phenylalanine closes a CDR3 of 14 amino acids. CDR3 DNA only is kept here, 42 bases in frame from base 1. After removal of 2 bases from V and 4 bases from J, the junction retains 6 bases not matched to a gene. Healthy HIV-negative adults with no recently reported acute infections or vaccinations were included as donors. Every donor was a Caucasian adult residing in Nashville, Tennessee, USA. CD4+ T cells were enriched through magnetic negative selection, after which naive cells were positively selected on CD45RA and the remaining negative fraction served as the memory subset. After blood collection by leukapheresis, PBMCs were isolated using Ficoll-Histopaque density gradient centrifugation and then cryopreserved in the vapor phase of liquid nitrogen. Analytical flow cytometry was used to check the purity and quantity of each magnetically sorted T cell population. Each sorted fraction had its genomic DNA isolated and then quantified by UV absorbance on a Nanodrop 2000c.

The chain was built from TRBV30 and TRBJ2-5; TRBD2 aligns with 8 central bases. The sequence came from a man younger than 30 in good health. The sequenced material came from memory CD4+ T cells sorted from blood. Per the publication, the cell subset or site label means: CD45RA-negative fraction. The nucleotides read TGTGCCTGGAGTATAGCGGGACCGGGAGAGACCCAGTACTTC. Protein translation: CAWSIAGPGETQYF.